This T cell receptor (beta chain) was captured by sequencing in a study of long-term antiretroviral therapy in people with HIV. The germline CDR1 and CDR2 sequences are SGHRS and YFSETQ. The CDR3 length is 15 residues. V was pared by 2 bases and J by 0 bases, with 11 bases between. Assay version v3.0 of immunoSEQ was used, and it was run at survey level. The protocol was immunoSEQ multiplex PCR, while the TCRdb copy is restricted to in-frame clones and leaves out a portion. In the table there are under 40,000 clones, 80% to 90% of which are singletons. This receptor was obtained from a woman younger than 45 with HIV. The chain carries TRBV5-1 and TRBJ1-1; D is perhaps TRBD1 (6 bases). The sequencing here drew on unsorted PBMCs, taken 2.8 years before starting antiretroviral therapy. DNA for the CDR3: TGCGCCAGCAGCTTTTTACAGGGATTGAACACTGAAGCTTTCTTT. It encodes CASSFLQGLNTEAFF.